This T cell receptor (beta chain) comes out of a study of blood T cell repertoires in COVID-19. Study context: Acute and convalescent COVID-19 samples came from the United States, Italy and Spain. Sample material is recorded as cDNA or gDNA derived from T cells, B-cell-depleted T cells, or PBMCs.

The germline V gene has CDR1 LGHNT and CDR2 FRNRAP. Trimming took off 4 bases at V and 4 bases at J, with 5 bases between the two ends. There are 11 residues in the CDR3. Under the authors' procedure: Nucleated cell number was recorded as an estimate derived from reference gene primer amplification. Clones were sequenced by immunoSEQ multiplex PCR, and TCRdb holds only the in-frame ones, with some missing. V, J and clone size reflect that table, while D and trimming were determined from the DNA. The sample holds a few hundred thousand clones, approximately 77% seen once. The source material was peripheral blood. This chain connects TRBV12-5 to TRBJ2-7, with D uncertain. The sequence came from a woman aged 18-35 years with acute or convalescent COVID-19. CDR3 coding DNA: TGTGCTAGTGGTTCCATTTACGAGCAGTACTTC. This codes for CASGSIYEQYF. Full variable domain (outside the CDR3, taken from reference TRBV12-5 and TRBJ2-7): DARVTQTPRHKVTEMGQEVTMRCQPILGHNTVFWYRQTMMQGLELLAYFRNRAPLDDSGMPKDRFSAEMPDATLATLKIQPSEPRDSAVYFCASGSIYEQYFGPGTRLTVT.